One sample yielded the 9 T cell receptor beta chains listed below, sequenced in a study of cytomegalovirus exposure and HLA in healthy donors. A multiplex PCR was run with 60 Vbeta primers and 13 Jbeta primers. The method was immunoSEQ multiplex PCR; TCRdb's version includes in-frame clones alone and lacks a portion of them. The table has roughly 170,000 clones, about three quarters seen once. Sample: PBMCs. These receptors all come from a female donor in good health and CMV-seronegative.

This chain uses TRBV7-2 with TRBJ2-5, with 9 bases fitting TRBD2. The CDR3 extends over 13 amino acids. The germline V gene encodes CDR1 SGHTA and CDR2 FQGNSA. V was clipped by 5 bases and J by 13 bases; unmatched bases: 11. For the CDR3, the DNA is TGTGCCAGCAGCCCCCGGGCAGCGGGAGGACCGTACTTC. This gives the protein CASSPRAAGGPYF. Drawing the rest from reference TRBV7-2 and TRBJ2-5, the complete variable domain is GAGVSQSPSNKVTEKGKDVELRCDPISGHTALYWYRQSLGQGLEFLIYFQGNSAPDKSGLPSDRFSAERTGGSVSTLTIQRTQQEDSAVYLCASSPRAAGGPYFGPGTRLLVL.

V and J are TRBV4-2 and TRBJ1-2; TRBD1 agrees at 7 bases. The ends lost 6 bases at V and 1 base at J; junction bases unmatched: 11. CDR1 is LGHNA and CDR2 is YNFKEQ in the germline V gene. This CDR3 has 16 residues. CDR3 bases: TGTGCCAGCAGTCCTCTTCCAGGGGGTATTAACTATGGCTACACCTTC. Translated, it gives CASSPLPGGINYGYTF.

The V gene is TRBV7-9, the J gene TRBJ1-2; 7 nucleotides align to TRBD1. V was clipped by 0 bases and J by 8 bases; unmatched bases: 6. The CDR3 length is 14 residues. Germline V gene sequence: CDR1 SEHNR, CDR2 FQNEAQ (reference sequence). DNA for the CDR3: TGTGCCAGCAGCTTAGCGTCAGGGGGTGGCGGCTACACCTTC. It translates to CASSLASGGGGYTF.

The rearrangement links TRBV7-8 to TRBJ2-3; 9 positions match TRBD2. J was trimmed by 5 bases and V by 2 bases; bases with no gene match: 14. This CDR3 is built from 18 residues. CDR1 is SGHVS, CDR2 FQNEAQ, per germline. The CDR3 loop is CASSLSHGAGGLEDTQYF. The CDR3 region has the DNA TGTGCCAGCAGCTTAAGTCATGGCGCGGGGGGGCTTGAAGATACGCAGTATTTT.

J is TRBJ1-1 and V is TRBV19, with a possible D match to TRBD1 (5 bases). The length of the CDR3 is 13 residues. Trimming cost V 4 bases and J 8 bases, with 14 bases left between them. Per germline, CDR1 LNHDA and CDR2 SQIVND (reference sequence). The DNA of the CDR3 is TGTGCCAGTAGTAGCAGGGTAATGGGCGAAGCTTTCTTT. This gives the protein CASSSRVMGEAFF.

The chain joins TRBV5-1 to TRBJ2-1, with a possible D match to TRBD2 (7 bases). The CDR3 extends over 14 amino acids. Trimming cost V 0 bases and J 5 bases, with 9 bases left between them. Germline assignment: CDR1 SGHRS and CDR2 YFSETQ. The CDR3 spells CASSLEGGHNEQFF. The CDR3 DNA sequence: TGCGCCAGCAGCTTGGAGGGGGGGCACAATGAGCAGTTCTTC. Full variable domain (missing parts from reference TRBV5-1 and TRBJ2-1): KAGVTQTPRYLIKTRGQQVTLSCSPISGHRSVSWYQQTPGQGLQFLFEYFSETQRNKGNFPGRFSGRQFSNSRSEMNVSTLELGDSALYLCASSLEGGHNEQFFGPGTRLTVL.

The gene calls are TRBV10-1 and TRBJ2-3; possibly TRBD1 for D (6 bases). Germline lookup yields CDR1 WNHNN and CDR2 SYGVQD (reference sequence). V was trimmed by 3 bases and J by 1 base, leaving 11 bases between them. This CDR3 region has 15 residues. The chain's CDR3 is CASSECQGRTDTQYF. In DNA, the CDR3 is TGCGCCAGCAGTGAATGCCAGGGGCGCACAGATACGCAGTATTTT.

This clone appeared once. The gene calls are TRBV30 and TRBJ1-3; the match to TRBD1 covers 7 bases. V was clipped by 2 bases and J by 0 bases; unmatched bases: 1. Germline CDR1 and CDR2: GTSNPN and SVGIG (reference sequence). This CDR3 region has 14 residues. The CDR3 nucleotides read TGTGCCTGGAGTTCAGGGGGCTCTGGAAACACCATATATTTT. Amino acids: CAWSSGGSGNTIYF.

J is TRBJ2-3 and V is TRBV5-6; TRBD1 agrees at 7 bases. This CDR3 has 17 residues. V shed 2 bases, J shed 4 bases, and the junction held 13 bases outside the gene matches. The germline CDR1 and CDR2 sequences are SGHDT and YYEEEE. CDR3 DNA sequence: TGTGCCAGCAGCTTCAACGAGGACAGGACTCGCGCAGATACGCAGTATTTT. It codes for CASSFNEDRTRADTQYF.